This TCR beta chain was retrieved from a study of cytomegalovirus exposure and HLA in healthy donors listed by TCRdb under 2017. Broadly, across the study: According to a later analysis, one platform produced both the roughly 120 validation repertoires and the roughly 640 repertoires of the first cohort. The study aimed to test whether cataloging public T cell receptors could reveal signatures of past pathogen exposure. High-throughput TCR immunosequencing, statistical association of individual TCRs with disease status, and machine learning were combined to predict cytomegalovirus infection status. A separate validation cohort of roughly 120 different subjects was used in addition to the roughly 670-subject first cohort. General conclusions and limits of the study: A later analysis had no HLA typing for the validation cohort, so co-occurrence there was scored across all 110 or so repertoires. In both the original and validation cohorts, the classifier was reported to diagnose cytomegalovirus status with high specificity and sensitivity. A total of about 150 TCR beta chains were listed by the study as associated with cytomegalovirus. In a later analysis, TCRs clustered in the first cohort were found to also tend to co-occur in the approximately 120 validation repertoires, with over 90% of cluster scores above 0. Most TCR sequences were seen in very few donors, while some public TCRs were found in many individuals. In vitro tests confirmed that a few of the cytomegalovirus-associated TCR beta chains recognize cytomegalovirus antigens. The authors suggested that the approach could potentially be generalized to other disease states and immunological phenotypes.

Library preparation was by the immunoSEQ multiplex PCR assay. Processing in the source paper ran as follows. To diagnose cytomegalovirus status from the catalog of TCR beta chain sequences, a statistical classification framework was built. The immuneACCESS repertoire file appears here via TCRdb, limited to in-frame rearrangements. These files lack a portion of the clones; in checked studies, under half of the deficit traces to unresolved V genes, and the cause of the others is not known. That table is the source of V, J and clone size, and D and trimming were worked out from the DNA. The sample contains roughly 260,000 clones, 85% to 90% of them found a single time. 0.35% to 0.45% of the sample is in the top ten clones. The donors belonged to the validation cohort of over a hundred subjects, which was separate from the approximately 660-subject first cohort. Concerning this clone: It lacks a known antigen. No per-base quality is available; no much larger clone lies one base away.

From the germline V gene, CDR1 is SGHRS and CDR2 is YFSETQ. Unmatched junction bases come to 6, with V trimmed by 3 bases and J by 8 bases. CDR3 length: 13 amino acids, cysteine to phenylalanine. Only the CDR3 portion is preserved as DNA: 39 bases, with reading frame beginning at the first base. This receptor chain uses TRBV5-1 and TRBJ1-2; 8 nucleotides in the junction match TRBD1. The origin of this receptor is a young woman in good health and CMV-seronegative. Specimen: PBMCs. The CDR3 region reads CASSWTGSSGYTF. The DNA is as follows: TGCGCCAGCAGCTGGACAGGGTCGTCGGGCTACACCTTC.